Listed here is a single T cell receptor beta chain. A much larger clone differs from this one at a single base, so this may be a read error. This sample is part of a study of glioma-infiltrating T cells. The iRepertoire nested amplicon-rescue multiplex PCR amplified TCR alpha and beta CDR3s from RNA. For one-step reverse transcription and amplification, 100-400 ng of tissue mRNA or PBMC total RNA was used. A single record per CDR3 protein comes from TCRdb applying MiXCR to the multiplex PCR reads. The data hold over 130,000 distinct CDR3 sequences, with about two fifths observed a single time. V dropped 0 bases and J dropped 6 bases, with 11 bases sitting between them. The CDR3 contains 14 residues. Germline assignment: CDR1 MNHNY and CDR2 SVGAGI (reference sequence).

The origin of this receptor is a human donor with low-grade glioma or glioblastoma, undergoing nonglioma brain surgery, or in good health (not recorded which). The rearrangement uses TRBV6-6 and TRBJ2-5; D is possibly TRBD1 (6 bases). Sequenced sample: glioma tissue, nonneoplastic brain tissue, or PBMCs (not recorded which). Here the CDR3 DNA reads TGTGCCAGCAGTTACTCGGACAGACAAAAGACCCAGTACTTC. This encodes CASSYSDRQKTQYF.